The source of this T cell receptor beta chain is a study of blood T cell repertoires in COVID-19. Among Cohort 3 donors, those recovered had two negative PCRs, clearance, or symptom resolution. Authors' analysis steps: Estimation of nucleated cell counts relied on the amplification of reference gene primers. Libraries were prepared by immunoSEQ multiplex PCR; TCRdb keeps only in-frame clonotypes and omits some of them. The D gene and trimming were derived from the DNA, and the V and J assignments and clone size from that table. Found here are approximately 220,000 clones, around 90% of them singletons; the top ten hold roughly 2.6%. This CDR3 is built from 12 residues. V lost 5 bases and J lost 6, with 9 bases in between. Germline V gene data show CDR1 as MNHEY and CDR2 as SMNVEV (reference sequence).

The V and J genes are TRBV27 and TRBJ2-3; TRBD1 is a possible D gene (6 bases). Sequencing was done on a sample of PBMCs or T cells enriched from blood (not recorded which). The clonotype was recovered from a woman aged 25 to 39 who had recovered from COVID-19. In DNA, the CDR3 is TGTGCCAGCAGTCCCAGGGGTGATACGCAGTATTTT. Residues: CASSPRGDTQYF.